The 23 T cell receptor beta chains listed next were all sequenced from one sample in a study of CD8+ T cells in alopecia areata. Documented treatment: oral pan-JAK inhibitor, 5-10 mg twice daily. RNA extraction was followed by reverse transcription into cDNA, which acted as the sequencing template. Clones were read by immunoSEQ multiplex PCR, and TCRdb kept only the in-frame ones, dropping some. The sample yields 100,000 to 150,000 clones, over 60% seen once. The starting material was CD4+ T cells sorted from blood, obtained at week 4, from a patient treated with tofacitinib. These receptor sequences come from a human donor with alopecia areata.

The V call is TRBV28, the J call TRBJ1-5; maybe TRBD1 (5 bases). Trimming cost V 7 bases and J 3 bases, with 10 bases left between them. The CDR3 contains 13 residues. CDR1 is MDHEN, CDR2 SYDVKM, per germline. This chain's CDR3 is CASTGSNNQPQHF. The CDR3 coding sequence is TGTGCCAGCACAGGGAGTAACAATCAGCCCCAGCATTTT.

In its sample, this clone was seen a few times. The chain employs TRBV5-1 and TRBJ2-7, with 7 bases lining up with TRBD1. Germline V gives CDR1 SGHRS, CDR2 YFSETQ. V dropped 5 bases and J dropped 2; count of bases not matched to a gene: 13. There are 16 residues in the CDR3. The CDR3 loop reads CASRRGTVSMTYEQYF. CDR3 coding DNA: TGCGCCAGCAGACGAGGGACAGTCAGTATGACCTACGAGCAGTACTTC.

Concerning this clone: Other nucleotide sequences from this sample produce the same CDR3. V and J are TRBV18 and TRBJ1-2, with TRBD1 as a possible D gene (6 bases). The CDR3 length is 14 residues. V dropped 1 base and J dropped 4 bases, with 10 bases sitting between them. Germline V CDR1 and CDR2: KGHSH, LQKENI. Here the CDR3 reads CASSPQGGIYGYTF. In DNA, the CDR3 is TGTGCCAGCTCACCACAGGGGGGAATCTATGGCTACACCTTC.

This clone was counted between two and nine times. The chain recombines TRBV29-1 with TRBJ1-2; D may be TRBD1 (5 bases). The V gene lost 3 bases and the J gene lost 1 base, with 15 bases spanning the gap. The germline V gene has CDR1 SQVTM and CDR2 ANQGSEA. This CDR3 comprises 15 residues. CDR3 sequence: CSVDKPGRLNYGYTF. In DNA form, the CDR3 reads TGCAGCGTTGATAAGCCGGGACGACTTAACTATGGCTACACCTTC.

V gene TRBV2 combines with J gene TRBJ1-5; D is undetermined. This CDR3 comprises 14 residues. Trimming removed 5 bases at V and 3 bases at J, with 11 bases between. CDR1 is SNHLY, CDR2 FYNNEI, per germline. The CDR3 reads CASSKGIPNQPQHF. In nucleotides, the CDR3 is TGTGCCAGCAGTAAAGGGATCCCCAATCAGCCCCAGCATTTT.

The chain has TRBV4-3 and TRBJ2-1, with 12 bases matching TRBD2. The CDR3 is 18 residues long. After removal of 0 bases from V and 8 bases from J, the junction contained 11 bases not matched to a gene. Germline values: CDR1 LGHNA, CDR2 YSLEER. The CDR3 region is CASSQESGLAGRFHEQFF. The DNA for the CDR3 is TGCGCCAGCAGCCAAGAGTCAGGACTAGCGGGAAGGTTTCATGAGCAGTTCTTC.

In this sample, this clone turned up a few times. V usage is TRBV7-9 and J usage is TRBJ2-2, with TRBD2 as a possible D gene (6 bases). CDR1 is SEHNR, CDR2 FQNEAQ, per germline (reference sequence). The CDR3 length is 15 residues. V lost 2 bases and J 4 bases, leaving 11 bases between the germline ends. DNA for the CDR3: TGTGCCAGCAGCTTATACGGGAGCGCCACCGGGGAGCTGTTTTTT. As protein: CASSLYGSATGELFF.

V gene TRBV5-4 combines with J gene TRBJ2-3; unclear D gene. Trimming shortened V by 4 bases and J by 6 bases, and 9 bases separated the two germline ends. Germline loops: CDR1 SGHNT, CDR2 YYREEE (reference sequence). CDR3 size: 12 residues. CDR3: CASSINIDTQYF. The CDR3 nucleotides read TGTGCCAGCAGCATCAATATCGATACGCAGTATTTT.

By share, this clone counts as medium-sized. The chain joins TRBV7-2 to TRBJ2-7; D may match TRBD1 or TRBD2 (6 bases each). The CDR3 covers 13 residues. The germline V gene encodes CDR1 SGHTA and CDR2 FQGNSA. V dropped 1 base and J dropped 7 bases, with 11 bases sitting between them. The CDR3 sequence: CASSLDREDEQYF. The CDR3 DNA is TGTGCCAGCAGCTTAGACAGGGAGGATGAGCAGTACTTC.

V usage is TRBV4-3 and J usage is TRBJ2-1, with 14 nucleotides matching TRBD2. The CDR3 covers 18 residues. CDR1 and CDR2 from the germline V gene are LGHNA and YSLEER. The trim removed 5 bases at V and 0 bases at J, leaving 6 bases unmatched. The CDR3 DNA reads as TGCGCCAGCAGCGAAAGGACTAGCGGGGGGAGCTCCTACAATGAGCAGTTCTTC. Protein: CASSERTSGGSSYNEQFF.

The chain uses TRBV5-4 and TRBJ2-2, with D possibly being TRBD1 (5 bases). CDR3 size: 15 residues. Germline V gene sequence: CDR1 SGHNT, CDR2 YYREEE (reference sequence). Trimming cost V 0 bases and J 2 bases, with 8 bases left between them. The CDR3 is CASSLDRINTGELFF. In DNA form, the CDR3 reads TGTGCCAGCAGCTTGGACAGGATTAACACCGGGGAGCTGTTTTTT.

This chain connects TRBV28 to TRBJ2-3; D not resolved. From germline, CDR1 is MDHEN and CDR2 SYDVKM. The CDR3 extends over 12 amino acids. Trimming removed 4 bases from V and 12 bases from J, with 14 bases in between. CDR3 sequence: CASSSRAAAQYF. The DNA for the CDR3 is TGTGCCAGCAGTTCAAGAGCAGCCGCCCAGTATTTT.

The chain joins TRBV14 to TRBJ1-1; D is ambiguous. Trimming cost V 2 bases and J 0 bases, with 10 bases left between them. The CDR3 is 15 residues long. Germline V gene lookup returns CDR1 SGHDN and CDR2 FVKESK. The CDR3 region is CASSQLAGMNTEAFF. As DNA, the CDR3 is TGTGCCAGCAGCCAACTCGCAGGAATGAACACTGAAGCTTTCTTT.

The rearrangement uses TRBV5-1 and TRBJ2-3; D possibly corresponds to TRBD2 (6 bases). This CDR3 spans 16 amino acids. Trimming removed 0 bases from V and 4 bases from J, with 15 bases in between. The germline V gene encodes CDR1 SGHRS and CDR2 YFSETQ. The CDR3 loop is CASSLALAVDSDTQYF. The CDR3 nucleotides read TGCGCCAGCAGCTTGGCCTTAGCGGTGGATTCAGATACGCAGTATTTT.

This clone was seen more than once but under ten times. The chain couples TRBV5-1 to TRBJ2-1; D possibly corresponds to TRBD1 (5 bases). The germline V gene encodes CDR1 SGHRS and CDR2 YFSETQ. Deletions cut 8 bases from V and 0 bases from J, with 12 bases between. CDR3 length: 14 amino acids. CDR3: CASGALSSYNEQFF. CDR3 in DNA: TGCGCCAGTGGGGCATTAAGCTCCTACAATGAGCAGTTCTTC. Using reference TRBV5-1 and TRBJ2-1 for the parts outside the CDR3, the full variable domain is KAGVTQTPRYLIKTRGQQVTLSCSPISGHRSVSWYQQTPGQGLQFLFEYFSETQRNKGNFPGRFSGRQFSNSRSEMNVSTLELGDSALYLCASGALSSYNEQFFGPGTRLTVL.

This clone was recorded a few times. The CDR3: CASSAPGPGELFF. The DNA for the CDR3 is TGTGCCAGTAGTGCCCCTGGGCCCGGGGAGCTGTTTTTT. This rearrangement joins TRBV19 to TRBJ2-2, with D unclear. The V end lost 5 bases, the J end lost 6 bases, and 10 bases lay between the germline ends. CDR1 is LNHDA and CDR2 is SQIVND in the germline V gene (reference sequence). The CDR3 is 13 amino acids. Full variable domain (outside the CDR3, taken from reference TRBV19 and TRBJ2-2): DGGITQSPKYLFRKEGQNVTLSCEQNLNHDAMYWYRQDPGQGLRLIYYSQIVNDFQKGDIAEGYSVSREKKESFPLTVTSAQKNPTAFYLCASSAPGPGELFFGEGSRLTVL.

In the case of this clone: At the DNA level, this CDR3 is encoded by other sequences in the same sample as well. CDR3 sequence reads: CASSRLAGGPSSYNEQFF. Here the CDR3 DNA reads TGTGCCAGCAGCAGACTAGCGGGGGGCCCCAGCTCCTACAATGAGCAGTTCTTC. The gene calls are TRBV2 and TRBJ2-1; 13 nucleotides line up with TRBD2. The CDR3 is 18 residues long. The ends lost 6 bases at V and 0 bases at J; junction bases unmatched: 8. CDR1 is SNHLY, CDR2 FYNNEI, per germline.

The V and J genes are TRBV7-3 and TRBJ1-1, with a tentative D call TRBD1 (6 bases). This CDR3 has 13 amino acids. Germline V gene sequence: CDR1 SGHTA, CDR2 FQGTGA. V dropped 5 bases and J dropped 4 bases, with 11 bases sitting between them. The CDR3 region is CASSATQGTEAFF. DNA for the CDR3: TGTGCCAGCAGCGCCACACAGGGCACTGAAGCTTTCTTT.

Written as DNA, the CDR3 is TGCGCCAGCAGCTTGGTTACAGACAATTCACCCCTCCACTTT. Encoded protein: CASSLVTDNSPLHF. The V call is TRBV5-1, the J call TRBJ1-6; no definite D call. The CDR3 runs 14 residues. Germline CDR1 reads SGHRS; CDR2 reads YFSETQ. Between the trimmed V and J ends, which lost 0 bases and 7 bases, there was a span of 8 bases.

The V and J genes are TRBV5-1 and TRBJ1-1; 8 bases map to TRBD1. The CDR3 sequence is 16 residues long. After removal of 0 bases from V and 1 base from J, the junction contained 5 bases not matched to a gene. The germline CDR1 and CDR2 sequences are SGHRS and YFSETQ. Written as DNA, the CDR3 is TGCGCCAGCAGCTTGGGGACCGGGACAGGGAACACTGAAGCTTTCTTT. This gives the protein CASSLGTGTGNTEAFF.

CDR3 DNA: TGTGCCAGCAGCTCCCGGACAGGGGGTGAAGCTTTCTTT. Translating gives CASSSRTGGEAFF. The V and J genes are TRBV7-2 and TRBJ1-1, with TRBD1 identical over 10 bases. V lost 4 bases and J lost 7; bases outside the gene matches: 3. The germline gives CDR1 SGHTA, CDR2 FQGNSA. This CDR3 has 13 residues.

This rearrangement joins TRBV6-6 to TRBJ2-7; no firm D call. Germline CDR1 MNHNY, CDR2 SVGAGI (reference sequence). Trimming removed 8 bases at V and 2 bases at J, with 13 bases between. The CDR3 has 13 residues. The CDR3 DNA reads as TGTGCCAGCGAAGACCCAGCCCCCTACGAGCAGTACTTC. Protein: CASEDPAPYEQYF.

This clone has a handful of counts. The rearrangement links TRBV5-1 to TRBJ2-3, with D perhaps matching TRBD1 (5 bases). The CDR3 totals 16 residues. Deletions cut 3 bases from V and 0 bases from J, with 14 bases between. Per germline, CDR1 SGHRS and CDR2 YFSETQ. CDR3: CASSYEGHPSTDTQYF. CDR3 DNA sequence: TGCGCCAGCAGCTATGAAGGACACCCCAGCACAGATACGCAGTATTTT.